Presented here are 22 T cell receptor beta chains from one specimen sequenced in a study of cytomegalovirus exposure and HLA in healthy donors. PCR used 60 Vbeta primers and 13 Jbeta primers. TCRdb keeps only in-frame clones here, not all; method: immunoSEQ multiplex PCR. Its table lists about 200,000 clones. Sequenced: PBMCs. The receptor source for this set is a girl aged 2-15 years in good health and CMV-seropositive.

This sequence joins TRBV19 and TRBJ2-7; the match to TRBD1 covers 9 bases. There are 14 residues in the CDR3. Germline V lookup: CDR1 LNHDA, CDR2 SQIVND (reference sequence). Losses at the gene ends were 4 bases for V and 1 base for J; bases not matched to a gene: 2. Here the CDR3 reads CASSTDRGSYEQYF. In nucleotides, the CDR3 is TGTGCCAGTAGTACAGACAGGGGGTCCTACGAGCAGTACTTC.

The CDR3 region is CASSVTGVEGTEAFF. The CDR3 DNA reads TGCGCCAGCAGCGTAACAGGGGTTGAGGGCACTGAAGCTTTCTTT. The chain joins TRBV5-1 to TRBJ1-1, with 7 bases that match TRBD1. V trimming: 4 bases; J trimming: 4 bases; junction bases outside the gene matches: 10. CDR1 and CDR2 from the germline V gene are SGHRS and YFSETQ. This CDR3 is built from 15 residues.

The chain carries TRBV28 and TRBJ1-1; D not certain. This CDR3 is built from 13 residues. The germline V gene has CDR1 MDHEN and CDR2 SYDVKM. Trimming removed 8 bases from V and 1 base from J, with 11 bases in between. The CDR3 bases are TGTGCCAGCTGGTCAGCGCCGAACACTGAAGCTTTCTTT. As protein: CASWSAPNTEAFF. The variable domain in full, completed from reference TRBV28 and TRBJ1-1, reads DVKVTQSSRYLVKRTGEKVFLECVQDMDHENMFWYRQDPGLGLRLIYFSYDVKMKEKGDIPEGYSVSREKKERFSLILESASTNQTSMYLCASWSAPNTEAFFGQGTRLTVV.

The genes are TRBV6-1 and TRBJ1-2; no clear D. V lost 1 base and J 5 bases, leaving 8 bases between the germline ends. The germline gives CDR1 MNHNS, CDR2 SASEGT. This CDR3 has 13 amino acids. CDR3 nucleotide sequence: TGTGCCAGCAGTGAAGTGCCTATATATGGCTACACCTTC. It codes for CASSEVPIYGYTF.

The chain employs TRBV2 and TRBJ1-5, with 9 positions matching TRBD1. The CDR3 has 18 amino acids. With V trimmed by 4 bases and J by 2 bases, 12 bases remained unmatched. Per the germline V gene, CDR1 is SNHLY and CDR2 is FYNNEI. CDR3 residues: CASSAGTGLSLGNQPQHF. CDR3 coding DNA: TGTGCCAGCAGTGCTGGGACAGGGTTGAGCTTAGGCAATCAGCCCCAGCATTTT.

V is TRBV6-1 and J is TRBJ1-1, with D unresolved. The length of the CDR3 is 15 residues. Deletions cut 6 bases from V and 0 bases from J, with 14 bases between. Germline loops: CDR1 MNHNS, CDR2 SASEGT. The CDR3 coding sequence is TGTGCCAGCAGAGAAAGACACGGAATGAACACTGAAGCTTTCTTT. Its protein product is CASRERHGMNTEAFF.

The chain joins TRBV25-1 to TRBJ2-1; 14 positions match TRBD2. The CDR3 sequence is 16 residues long. Germline V gene sequence: CDR1 MGHDK, CDR2 SYGVNS. V was clipped by 9 bases and J by 7 bases; unmatched bases: 11. The CDR3 nucleotides are TGTGCCAGTGCCTATTTCGGGACTAGCGGGAGTAATGAGCAGTTCTTC. Amino acid sequence: CASAYFGTSGSNEQFF.

V and J are TRBV7-8 and TRBJ2-2, with D unresolved. The ends were cut back, 3 bases at V and 1 base at J, with 6 bases in the middle. The CDR3 is made up of 14 amino acids. In germline, CDR1 is SGHVS, CDR2 FQNEAQ. The CDR3 protein is CASSLRENTGELFF. DNA of the CDR3: TGTGCCAGCAGCTTGAGAGAGAACACCGGGGAGCTGTTTTTT.

V and J are TRBV6-5 and TRBJ2-7, with D hard to call. Germline loops: CDR1 MNHEY, CDR2 SVGAGI. The V end was cut by 7 bases, the J end by 2 bases, with 15 bases between. The CDR3 is 14 residues long. The CDR3 loop reads CASNALLSPYEQYF. In DNA form, the CDR3 reads TGTGCCAGCAACGCCCTATTAAGTCCCTACGAGCAGTACTTC.

The chain couples TRBV15 to TRBJ2-3; 11 bases are shared with TRBD2. The CDR3 covers 18 residues. V was pared by 1 base and J by 4 bases, with 10 bases of the junction left unmatched. The V gene's germline CDR1 is LNHNV and CDR2 YYDKDF (reference sequence). CDR3 coding DNA: TGTGCCACCAGCAGAGTTCAACAGACTAGCGGGGTCCCAGATACGCAGTATTTT. This sequence encodes CATSRVQQTSGVPDTQYF.

The chain combines TRBV30 with TRBJ2-1, with 10 positions matching TRBD2. Germline CDR1 is GTSNPN and CDR2 is SVGIG (reference sequence). This CDR3 contains 20 residues. Trimming cost V 3 bases and J 8 bases; bases outside gene matches: 25. Here the CDR3 DNA reads TGTGCCTGGAGCGAACCCCAAGCGGGAGGGCCATTCAAAAAACGCTATGAGCAGTTCTTC. Encoded protein: CAWSEPQAGGPFKKRYEQFF.

V is TRBV7-9 and J is TRBJ2-7; D may be TRBD1 (5 bases). Per the germline V gene, CDR1 is SEHNR and CDR2 is FQNEAQ (reference sequence). Trimming took 5 bases from V and 4 from J, leaving 9 bases between them. There are 12 residues in the CDR3. CDR3 protein: CASSRGIYEQYF. The CDR3 bases are TGTGCCAGCAGCAGGGGCATTTACGAGCAGTACTTC.

This chain links TRBV10-3 with TRBJ2-5, with 13 bases identical to TRBD2. V gave up 0 bases and J gave up 4 bases; unmatched junction bases: 5. Germline CDR1 is ENHRY and CDR2 is SYGVKD. The CDR3 loop spans 17 amino acids. The CDR3 region has the DNA TGTGCCATCAGTGAGTCCAGACTAGCGGGAGGAGGAGAGACCCAGTACTTC. Its protein is CAISESRLAGGGETQYF.

This sequence joins TRBV27 and TRBJ1-6, with 7 bases that match TRBD1. V dropped 6 bases and J dropped 6; count of bases not matched to a gene: 5. The germline V gene has CDR1 MNHEY and CDR2 SMNVEV (reference sequence). The CDR3 extends over 14 amino acids. The CDR3 reads CASSPQGFNSPLHF. In DNA, the CDR3 is TGTGCCAGCAGCCCACAGGGGTTTAATTCACCCCTCCACTTT.

This chain links TRBV6-5 with TRBJ2-7, with 8 bases fitting TRBD1. CDR3 length: 14 residues. V was clipped by 5 bases and J by 2 bases; unmatched bases: 5. Germline V gives CDR1 MNHEY, CDR2 SVGAGI. CDR3 amino acids: CASSRTGGPYEQYF. CDR3 nucleotide sequence: TGTGCCAGCAGTCGTACAGGGGGTCCCTACGAGCAGTACTTC.

V and J are TRBV2 and TRBJ2-7; D is unresolved. V was cut by 5 bases and J by 0 bases, with 8 bases left in between. Per germline, CDR1 SNHLY and CDR2 FYNNEI. This CDR3 is 13 amino acids long. The CDR3 DNA follows: TGTGCCAGCAGTTCGGAGACCTCCTACGAGCAGTACTTC. It specifies CASSSETSYEQYF.

J is TRBJ2-7 and V is TRBV4-1; 7 bases fit TRBD2. With 0 bases clipped from V and 5 bases from J, the junction kept 4 bases outside the gene matches. The germline V gene encodes CDR1 MGHRA and CDR2 YSYEKL. The CDR3 contains 14 residues. The chain's CDR3 is CASSQESGINEQYF. CDR3 in DNA: TGCGCCAGCAGCCAAGAGAGCGGGATAAACGAGCAGTACTTC.

The V call is TRBV2, the J call TRBJ2-7, with 11 bases matching TRBD1. This CDR3 has 14 amino acids. With V trimmed by 7 bases and J by 6 bases, 8 bases remained unmatched. Germline CDR1 is SNHLY and CDR2 is FYNNEI. CDR3 sequence (DNA): TGTGCCAGCACCCTAGGACAGGGGGCTGGCGAGCAGTACTTC. Residues: CASTLGQGAGEQYF.

The gene calls are TRBV6-6 and TRBJ2-3; TRBD1 might be the D (5 bases). This CDR3 spans 14 amino acids. V was pared by 4 bases and J by 7 bases, with 15 bases between. Germline assignment: CDR1 MNHNY and CDR2 SVGAGI (reference sequence). The CDR3 coding sequence is TGTGCCAGCAGTTCTCAGGGCGACATTTATACGCAGTATTTT. Protein product: CASSSQGDIYTQYF.

V is TRBV27 and J is TRBJ2-1; 8 positions agree with TRBD1. CDR3 length: 15 residues. The germline CDR1 and CDR2 sequences are MNHEY and SMNVEV (reference sequence). Trimming at V came to 2 bases and at J to 5 bases, leaving 5 bases not matched to a gene. The chain's CDR3 is CASSLKDRANNEQFF. The CDR3 DNA reads TGTGCCAGCAGTTTAAAGGACAGGGCTAACAATGAGCAGTTCTTC.

The J gene is TRBJ2-7, the V gene TRBV18; D remains ambiguous. The CDR3 totals 13 residues. The V end lost 2 bases, the J end lost 7 bases, and 12 bases lay between the germline ends. Germline CDR1 reads KGHSH; CDR2 reads LQKENI. The CDR3 coding sequence is TGTGCCAGCTCACCAGGGCCCGAGACGGAGCAGTACTTC. Its protein is CASSPGPETEQYF.

V usage is TRBV19 and J usage is TRBJ1-2; D not certain. The CDR3 loop spans 15 amino acids. Germline CDR1 reads LNHDA; CDR2 reads SQIVND (reference sequence). The V gene lost 0 bases and the J gene lost 1 base, with 9 bases spanning the gap. The CDR3 is CASSIEAGLNYGYTF. DNA of the CDR3: TGTGCCAGTAGTATAGAGGCGGGCCTTAACTATGGCTACACCTTC.